What follows describes a single T cell receptor beta chain. These data originate in a study of T cell changes during pregnancy in multiple sclerosis. Germline values: CDR1 SGHTA, CDR2 FQGNSA. The CDR3 loop spans 14 amino acids. After removal of 3 bases from V and 3 bases from J, the junction contained 3 bases not matched to a gene. Profiled with immunoSEQ multiplex PCR; TCRdb holds only in-frame clones, not every one. The sample has around 54,000 clones; around 90% are singletons. The receptor's source is a female donor in good health, enrolled as a control in a pregnancy study. The sample in question was CD4+ T cells from peripheral blood mononuclear cells, obtained after pregnancy. V and J are TRBV7-2 and TRBJ2-5; TRBD2 aligns across 8 bases. The CDR3 reads CASSLSSGKETQYF. The CDR3 coding sequence is TGTGCCAGCAGCTTGAGTAGCGGGAAAGAGACCCAGTACTTC.